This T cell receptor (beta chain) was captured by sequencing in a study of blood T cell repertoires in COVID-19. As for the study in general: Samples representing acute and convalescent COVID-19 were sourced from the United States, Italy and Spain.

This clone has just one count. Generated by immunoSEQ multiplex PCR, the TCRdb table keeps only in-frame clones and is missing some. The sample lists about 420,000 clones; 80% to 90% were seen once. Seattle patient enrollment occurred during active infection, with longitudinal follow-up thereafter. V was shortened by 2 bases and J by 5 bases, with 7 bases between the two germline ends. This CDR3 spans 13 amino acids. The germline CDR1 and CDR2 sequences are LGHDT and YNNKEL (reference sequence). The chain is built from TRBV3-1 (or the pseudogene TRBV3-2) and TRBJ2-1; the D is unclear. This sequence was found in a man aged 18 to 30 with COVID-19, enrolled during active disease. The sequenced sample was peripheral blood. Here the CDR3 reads CASSQTVHNEQFF. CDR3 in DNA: TGTGCCAGCAGCCAAACGGTTCACAATGAGCAGTTCTTC.